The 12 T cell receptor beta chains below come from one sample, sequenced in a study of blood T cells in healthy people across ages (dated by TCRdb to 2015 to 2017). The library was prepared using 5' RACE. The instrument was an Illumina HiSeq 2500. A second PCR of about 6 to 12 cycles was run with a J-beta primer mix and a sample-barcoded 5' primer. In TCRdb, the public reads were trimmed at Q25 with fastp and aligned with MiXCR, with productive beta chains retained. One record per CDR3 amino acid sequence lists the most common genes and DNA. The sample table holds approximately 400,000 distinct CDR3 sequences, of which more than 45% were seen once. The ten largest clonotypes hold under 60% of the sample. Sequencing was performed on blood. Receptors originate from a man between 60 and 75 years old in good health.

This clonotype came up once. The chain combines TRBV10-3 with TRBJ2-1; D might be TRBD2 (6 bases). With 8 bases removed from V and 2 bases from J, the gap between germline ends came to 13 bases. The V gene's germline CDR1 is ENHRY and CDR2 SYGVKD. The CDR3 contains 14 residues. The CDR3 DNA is TGTGCCATCGGAGGGCAGCCACCCTACAATGAGCAGTTCTTC. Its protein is CAIGGQPPYNEQFF.

CDR3 in DNA: TGTGCCAGCAGCTTTTCCGGGTTCGGCACAGATACGCAGTATTTT. Its protein product is CASSFSGFGTDTQYF. This rearrangement joins TRBV7-2 to TRBJ2-3; D unclear. The CDR3 sequence is 15 residues long. V lost 3 bases and J 1 base, leaving 11 bases between the germline ends. Germline CDR1 and CDR2: SGHTA and FQGNSA.

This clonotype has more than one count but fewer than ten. CDR3 sequence: CASSSPEVGQYF. CDR3 bases: TGTGCCAGCAGTTCGCCCGAGGTGGGGCAGTACTTC. This sequence joins TRBV6-5 and TRBJ2-7, with no clear D. CDR3 length equals 12 residues. V shed 4 bases and J shed 9 bases, with 13 bases lying between them. The germline gives CDR1 MNHEY, CDR2 SVGAGI.

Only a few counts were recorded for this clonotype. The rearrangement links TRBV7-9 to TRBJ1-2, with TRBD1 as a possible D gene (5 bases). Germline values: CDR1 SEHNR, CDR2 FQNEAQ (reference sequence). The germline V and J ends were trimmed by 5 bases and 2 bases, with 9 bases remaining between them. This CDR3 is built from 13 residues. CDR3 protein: CASSHGGNYGYTF. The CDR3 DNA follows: TGTGCCAGCAGCCACGGGGGGAACTATGGCTACACCTTC.

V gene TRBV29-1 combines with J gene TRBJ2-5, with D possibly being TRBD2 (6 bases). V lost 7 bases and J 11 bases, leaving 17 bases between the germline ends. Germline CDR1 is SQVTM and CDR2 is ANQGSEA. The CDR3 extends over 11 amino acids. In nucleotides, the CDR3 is TGCAGCGCCGGGGACTTATGGCAGCAGTACTTC. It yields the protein CSAGDLWQQYF.

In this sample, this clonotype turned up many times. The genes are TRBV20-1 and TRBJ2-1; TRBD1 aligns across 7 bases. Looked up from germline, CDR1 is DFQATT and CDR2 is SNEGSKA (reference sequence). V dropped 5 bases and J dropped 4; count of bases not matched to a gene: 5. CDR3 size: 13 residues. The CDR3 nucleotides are TGCAGTGCTGAAGGGACAGTTTACAATGAGCAGTTCTTC. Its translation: CSAEGTVYNEQFF.

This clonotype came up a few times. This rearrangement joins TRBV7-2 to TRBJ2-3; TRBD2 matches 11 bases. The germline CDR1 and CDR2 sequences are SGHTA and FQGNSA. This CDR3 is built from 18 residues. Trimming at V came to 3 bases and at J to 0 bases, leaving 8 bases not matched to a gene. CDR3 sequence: CASSFKPLAGASTDTQYF. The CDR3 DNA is TGTGCCAGCAGCTTCAAACCACTAGCGGGAGCAAGCACAGATACGCAGTATTTT.

CDR3 protein: CARSTPGTGNEKLFF. The CDR3 DNA reads TGTGCCAGATCCACCCCCGGGACAGGGAACGAAAAACTGTTTTTT. The rearrangement uses TRBV25-1 and TRBJ1-4; TRBD1 matches 9 bases. This CDR3 comprises 15 residues. Unmatched junction bases numbered 13, after V lost 9 bases and J lost 8 bases. Germline CDR1 is MGHDK and CDR2 is SYGVNS.

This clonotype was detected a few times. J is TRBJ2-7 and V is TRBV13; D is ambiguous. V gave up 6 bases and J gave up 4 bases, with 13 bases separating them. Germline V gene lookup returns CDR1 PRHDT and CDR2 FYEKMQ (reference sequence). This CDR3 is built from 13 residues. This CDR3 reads CASRGPDGYEQYF. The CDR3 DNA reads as TGTGCCAGCAGAGGCCCGGACGGATACGAGCAGTACTTC.

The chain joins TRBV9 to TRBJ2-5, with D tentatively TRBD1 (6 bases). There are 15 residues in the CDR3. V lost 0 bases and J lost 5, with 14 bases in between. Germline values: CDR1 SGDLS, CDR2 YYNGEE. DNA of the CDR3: TGTGCCAGCAGCGTAGCGTGGGGGCCCCAGGAGACCCAGTACTTC. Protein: CASSVAWGPQETQYF.

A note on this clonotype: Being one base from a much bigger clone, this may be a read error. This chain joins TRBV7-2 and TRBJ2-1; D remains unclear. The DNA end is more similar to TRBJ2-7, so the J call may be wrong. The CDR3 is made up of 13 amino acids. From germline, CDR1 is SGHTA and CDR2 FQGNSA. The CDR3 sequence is CATKESSYNEQYF. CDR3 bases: TGTGCGACCAAGGAGAGCTCCTACAATGAGCAGTACTTC.

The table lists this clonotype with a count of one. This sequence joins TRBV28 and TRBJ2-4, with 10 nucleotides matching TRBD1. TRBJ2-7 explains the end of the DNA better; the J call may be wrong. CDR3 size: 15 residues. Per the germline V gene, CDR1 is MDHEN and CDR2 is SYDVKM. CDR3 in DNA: TGTGCCAGCAGTTCTTGGACAGGGGGGACCTACGAGCAGTACTTC. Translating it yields CASSSWTGGTYEQYF.